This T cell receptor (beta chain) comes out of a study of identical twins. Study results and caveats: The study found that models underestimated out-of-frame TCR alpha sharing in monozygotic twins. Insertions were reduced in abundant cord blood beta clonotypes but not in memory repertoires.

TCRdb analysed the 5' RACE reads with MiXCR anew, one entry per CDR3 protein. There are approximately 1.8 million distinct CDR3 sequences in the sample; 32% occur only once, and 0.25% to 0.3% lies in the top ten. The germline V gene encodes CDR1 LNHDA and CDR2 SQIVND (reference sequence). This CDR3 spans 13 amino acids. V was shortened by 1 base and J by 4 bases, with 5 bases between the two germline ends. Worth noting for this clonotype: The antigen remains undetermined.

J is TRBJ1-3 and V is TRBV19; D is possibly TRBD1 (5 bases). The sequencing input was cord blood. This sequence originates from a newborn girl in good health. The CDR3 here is CASSIGDGNTIYF. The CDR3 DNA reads TGTGCCAGTAGTATAGGGGACGGAAACACCATATATTTT.